This T cell receptor (beta chain) was recorded in a study of control samples from healthy donors and cancer patients. Germline V lookup: CDR1 PRHDT, CDR2 FYEKMQ (reference sequence). With V trimmed by 3 bases and J by 0 bases, 10 bases remained unmatched. The CDR3 runs to 17 residues. Here immunoSEQ multiplex PCR was the method, and the copy in TCRdb shows in-frame clones only, minus some. The sample has 100,000 to 150,000 clones, about 90% seen once; the top ten hold around 2%. The receptor was isolated from a man between 18 and 35 years old in good health. The chain employs TRBV13 and TRBJ1-2; 7 positions match TRBD1. Material: blood. The CDR3 loop reads CASSFQQRTGANYGYTF. The CDR3, as DNA: TGTGCCAGCAGCTTCCAGCAGCGAACAGGGGCTAACTATGGCTACACCTTC.